The present T cell receptor beta chain was sequenced within a study of shared clonotypes between healthy human individuals. This CDR3 has 15 residues. CDR1 and CDR2 (germline): SGHTS, YDEGEE. With 0 bases clipped from V and 4 bases from J, the junction kept 5 bases outside the gene matches. Deep-level running was used for the assay. The table came from immunoSEQ multiplex PCR; TCRdb's copy has only in-frame clones and leaves some out. This table holds more than 450,000 clones, 79% found once. The rearrangement joins TRBV5-8 to TRBJ2-5; 8 bases line up with TRBD1. The source is a woman in her forties in good health. Some clones in this sample may be carry-over from other donors' samples. The sequenced sample consisted of PBMCs. Here the CDR3 reads CASSLGTGFLETQYF. The CDR3 bases are TGTGCCAGCAGCTTGGGGACAGGGTTTTTAGAGACCCAGTACTTC. Filled out from reference TRBV5-8 and TRBJ2-5, the complete variable domain reads EAGVTQSPTHLIKTRGQQATLRCSPISGHTSVYWYQQALGLGLQFLLWYDEGEERNRGNFPPRFSGRQFPNYSSELNVNALELEDSALYLCASSLGTGFLETQYFGPGTRLLVL.